The TCR beta chain under discussion was sequenced for a study of neurological immune-mediated disorders. General study results and limits: Phylogenetic analysis grouped 18 of 34 multiple sclerosis patients' repertoires together, suggesting a possible repertoire signature. HTLV-1-associated myelopathy ranked highest for TCR clonal expansion and multiple sclerosis lowest, beneath healthy controls.

This clonotype was detected many times. The antigen is unknown. Synthesis of cDNA was performed by 5'RACE using 10-nucleotide random UMIs. Via MiXCR, TCRdb re-called the 5' RACE reads, giving one row per CDR3 protein. Seen here are around 62,000 distinct CDR3 sequences, approximately 3.7% observed once, and the top ten hold just over 2.5%. Sequencing was performed on PBMCs. This TCR was recovered from a man in his fifties with multiple sclerosis.

CDR3 nucleotides: TGTGCCAGCAGTCAATTTCAAATCAGGGATTCTAGCACAGATACGCAGTATTTT. Translated: CASSQFQIRDSSTDTQYF. The rearrangement links TRBV6-6 to TRBJ2-3; possibly TRBD1 for D (5 bases). The CDR3 is 18 residues long. Germline-derived CDR1 and CDR2 are MNHNY and SVGAGI (reference sequence). Trimming removed 5 bases from V and 0 bases from J, with 21 bases in between.